This T cell receptor beta chain appears in the sequencing data of a study of CD8 T cells in ankylosing spondylitis. The study's findings and limits: It appeared that ankylosing spondylitis blood was characterized by a TCR beta motif of roughly 8 highly homologous variants. Disease-linked clones bore a CD8+ phenotype, appearing relatively rarely in peripheral blood.

This clonotype was observed a handful of times. Its antigen is still unknown. MiXCR was run by TCRdb on the 5' RACE reads, yielding one entry per CDR3 protein. The sample includes 340,000 or so distinct CDR3 sequences, under 15% of them seen just once. Per the germline V gene, CDR1 is SQVTM and CDR2 is ANQGSEA. The CDR3 loop spans 10 amino acids. V lost 7 bases, J lost 5 bases, and 0 bases stayed unmatched. This TCR came from a male donor with ankylosing spondylitis or in good health (not recorded which). Material for sequencing was blood, either unsorted or a sorted T cell fraction (not recorded which). J is TRBJ2-3 and V is TRBV29-1; 7 bases are shared with TRBD1. The CDR3 protein is CSAGGDTQYF. The CDR3 DNA reads as TGCAGCGCAGGGGGAGATACGCAGTATTTT.